This T cell receptor (beta chain) was retrieved from a study of tumor and adjacent non-tumor tissue in lung cancer. Study as a whole: The patients, roughly 10 men and a handful of women, were roughly 31 to 85 with stage I to III disease. General study findings and limits: Significantly higher TCR diversity was found in tumor than normal lung. Tumor repertoires had a smaller top 100 clone share than normal lung.

Trimming took off 0 bases at V and 5 bases at J, with 1 base between the two ends. The CDR3 runs to 12 residues. Germline V gives CDR1 SGHAT, CDR2 FQNNGV. A modified ARM-PCR protocol with three rounds of nested PCR amplified TCRbeta. TCRdb fed the multiplex PCR reads into MiXCR, producing one record per CDR3 protein. In the table there are 68,000 or so distinct CDR3 sequences, 60% of which are singletons. As concerns this clonotype: What it binds is unknown.

RNA was extracted from bulk tissue without any cell sorting. Between August and November 2014, newly diagnosed, chemotherapy-naive lung cancer patients underwent thoracic surgery in China. The sequencing sample was made of lung tumor tissue. The rearrangement links TRBV11-2 to TRBJ2-2; no clear D gene. This TCR was recovered from a man in his fifties or sixties with non-small cell lung cancer. This CDR3 is CASSLETGELFF. DNA of the CDR3: TGTGCCAGCAGCTTAGAGACCGGGGAGCTGTTTTTT.